This entry features one T cell receptor beta chain sequence. Antigen specificity is unknown. The record originates from a study of T cells expressing NK-cell markers. Study conclusions and caveats: Whether expanded NKG2C+ T cell clones recognized HCMV stayed uncertain. In several donors, dominant clonotypes made up about 25-65% of CD3+CD56-NKG2C+ cells.

Each CDR3 protein gets one entry in TCRdb, which reprocessed the 5' RACE reads and gives no DNA. The table counts a few hundred thousand distinct CDR3 sequences; roughly 5.2% lies in the top ten. The CDR3 runs to 13 residues. The chain links TRBV12-3 or TRBV12-4 to TRBJ2-1; there is no DNA to check the TCRdb D call of TRBD2. The TCR sequence derives from a man aged 18-75 years in good health. Source material: blood T cells: a sorted CD56 or NKG2C T cell subset, CD4+ or CD8+ T cells, or bulk PBMC T cells (not recorded which). This CDR3 reads CASSYGEGYEQFF.